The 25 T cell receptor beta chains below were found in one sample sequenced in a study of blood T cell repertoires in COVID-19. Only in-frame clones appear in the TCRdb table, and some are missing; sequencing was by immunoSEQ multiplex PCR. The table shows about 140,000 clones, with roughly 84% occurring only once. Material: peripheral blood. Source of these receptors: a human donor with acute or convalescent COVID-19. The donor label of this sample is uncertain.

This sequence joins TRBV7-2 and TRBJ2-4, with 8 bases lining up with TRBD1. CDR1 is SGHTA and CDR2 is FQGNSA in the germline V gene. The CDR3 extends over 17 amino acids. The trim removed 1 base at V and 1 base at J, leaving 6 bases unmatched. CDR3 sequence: CASSLGGTGGAKNIQYF. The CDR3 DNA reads TGTGCCAGCAGCTTAGGGGGGACAGGAGGTGCCAAAAACATTCAGTACTTC. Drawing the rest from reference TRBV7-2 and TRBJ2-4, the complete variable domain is GAGVSQSPSNKVTEKGKDVELRCDPISGHTALYWYRQSLGQGLEFLIYFQGNSAPDKSGLPSDRFSAERTGGSVSTLTIQRTQQEDSAVYLCASSLGGTGGAKNIQYFGAGTRLSVL.

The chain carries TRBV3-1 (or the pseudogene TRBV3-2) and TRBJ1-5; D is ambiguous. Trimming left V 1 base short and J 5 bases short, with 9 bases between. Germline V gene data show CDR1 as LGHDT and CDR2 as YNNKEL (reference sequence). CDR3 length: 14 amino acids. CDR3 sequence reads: CASSQGAQDQPQHF. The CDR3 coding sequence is TGTGCCAGCAGCCAAGGCGCGCAGGATCAGCCCCAGCATTTT.

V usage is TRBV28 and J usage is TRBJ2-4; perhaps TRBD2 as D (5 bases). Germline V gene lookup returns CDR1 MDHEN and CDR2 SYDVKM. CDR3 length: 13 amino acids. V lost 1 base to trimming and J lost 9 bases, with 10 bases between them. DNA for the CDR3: TGTGCCAGCAGTTTATACCGAGGAGGCATTCAGTACTTC. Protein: CASSLYRGGIQYF.

Here the CDR3 reads CASSYLVGGGGDYGYTF. In nucleotides, the CDR3 is TGTGCCAGCAGTTACTTGGTGGGCGGGGGAGGGGACTATGGCTACACCTTC. This rearrangement joins TRBV28 to TRBJ1-2; weak D call: TRBD1 (5 bases). Trimming removed 4 bases from V and 3 bases from J, with 21 bases in between. The CDR3 has 17 amino acids. Germline V gene sequence: CDR1 MDHEN, CDR2 SYDVKM.

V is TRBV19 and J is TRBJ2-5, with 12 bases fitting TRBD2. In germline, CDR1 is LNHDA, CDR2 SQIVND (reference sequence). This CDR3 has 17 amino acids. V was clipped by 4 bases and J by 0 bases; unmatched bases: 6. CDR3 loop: CASSKASGRANQETQYF. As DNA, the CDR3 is TGTGCCAGTAGTAAGGCTAGCGGGAGGGCGAACCAAGAGACCCAGTACTTC. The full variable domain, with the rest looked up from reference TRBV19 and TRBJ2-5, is DGGITQSPKYLFRKEGQNVTLSCEQNLNHDAMYWYRQDPGQGLRLIYYSQIVNDFQKGDIAEGYSVSREKKESFPLTVTSAQKNPTAFYLCASSKASGRANQETQYFGPGTRLLVL.

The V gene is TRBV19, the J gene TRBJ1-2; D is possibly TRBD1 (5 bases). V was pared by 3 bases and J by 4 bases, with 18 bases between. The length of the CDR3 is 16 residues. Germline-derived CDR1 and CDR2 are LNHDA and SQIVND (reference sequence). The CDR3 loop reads CASSIFTPGGTYGYTF. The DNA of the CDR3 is TGTGCCAGTAGTATTTTTACTCCGGGGGGAACCTATGGCTACACCTTC.

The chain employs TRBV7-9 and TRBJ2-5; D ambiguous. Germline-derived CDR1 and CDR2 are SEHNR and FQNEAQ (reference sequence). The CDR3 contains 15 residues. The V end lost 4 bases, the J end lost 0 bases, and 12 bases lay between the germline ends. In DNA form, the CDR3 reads TGTGCCAGCAGCTATCTCAAGGAGTACCAAGAGACCCAGTACTTC. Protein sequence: CASSYLKEYQETQYF.

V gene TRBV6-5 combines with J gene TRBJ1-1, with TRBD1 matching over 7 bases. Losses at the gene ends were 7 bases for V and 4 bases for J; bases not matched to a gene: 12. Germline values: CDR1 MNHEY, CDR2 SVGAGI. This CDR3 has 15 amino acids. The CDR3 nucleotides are TGTGCCAGCAACCTAGAGTACAGGGGCGGCACTGAAGCTTTCTTT. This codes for CASNLEYRGGTEAFF.

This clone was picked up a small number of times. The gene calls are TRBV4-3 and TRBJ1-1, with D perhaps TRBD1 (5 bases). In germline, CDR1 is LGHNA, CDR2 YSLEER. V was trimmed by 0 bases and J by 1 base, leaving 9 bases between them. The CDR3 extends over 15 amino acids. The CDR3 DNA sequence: TGCGCCAGCAGCCAAGATCGGGGGGGGAACACTGAAGCTTTCTTT. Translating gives CASSQDRGGNTEAFF.

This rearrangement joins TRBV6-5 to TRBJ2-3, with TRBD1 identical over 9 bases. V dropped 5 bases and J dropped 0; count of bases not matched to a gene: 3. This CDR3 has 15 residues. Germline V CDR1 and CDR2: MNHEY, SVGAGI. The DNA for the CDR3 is TGTGCCAGCAGTCGGACAGGGGTTAGCACAGATACGCAGTATTTT. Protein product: CASSRTGVSTDTQYF.

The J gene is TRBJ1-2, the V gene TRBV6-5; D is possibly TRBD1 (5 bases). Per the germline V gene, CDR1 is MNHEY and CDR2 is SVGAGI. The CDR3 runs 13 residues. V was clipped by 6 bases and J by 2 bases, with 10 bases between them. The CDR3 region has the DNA TGTGCCAGCAGCCCCGGACACAACTATGGCTACACCTTC. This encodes CASSPGHNYGYTF.

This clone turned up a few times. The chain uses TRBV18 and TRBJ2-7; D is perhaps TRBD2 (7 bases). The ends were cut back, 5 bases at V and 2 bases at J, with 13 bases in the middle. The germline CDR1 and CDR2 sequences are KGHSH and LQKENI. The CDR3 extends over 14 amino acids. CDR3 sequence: CASSTSGGPYEQYF. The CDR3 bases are TGTGCCAGCTCAACTTCGGGGGGCCCCTACGAGCAGTACTTC.

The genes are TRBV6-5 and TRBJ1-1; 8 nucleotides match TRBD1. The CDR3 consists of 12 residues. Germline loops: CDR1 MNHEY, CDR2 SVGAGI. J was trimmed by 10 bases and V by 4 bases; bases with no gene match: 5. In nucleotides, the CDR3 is TGTGCCAGCAGTTTCCGCACAGGGGGAGCTTTCTTT. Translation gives CASSFRTGGAFF.

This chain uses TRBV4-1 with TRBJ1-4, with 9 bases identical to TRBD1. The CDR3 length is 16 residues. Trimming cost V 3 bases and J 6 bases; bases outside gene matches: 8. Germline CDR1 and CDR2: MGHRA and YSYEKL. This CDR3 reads CASSHTTGTGYEKLFF. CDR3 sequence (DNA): TGCGCCAGCAGCCATACAACCGGGACAGGGTATGAAAAACTGTTTTTT.

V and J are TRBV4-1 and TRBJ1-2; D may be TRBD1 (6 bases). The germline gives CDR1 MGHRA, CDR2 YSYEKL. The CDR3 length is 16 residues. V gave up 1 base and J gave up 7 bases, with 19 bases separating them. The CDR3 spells CASSQGGGGRQRGYTF. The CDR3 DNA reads TGCGCCAGCAGCCAAGGAGGCGGGGGCAGGCAACGTGGCTACACCTTC.

The CDR3 protein is CASSPFRQGNYGYTF. CDR3 DNA: TGTGCCAGCTCACCCTTTCGACAGGGAAACTATGGCTACACCTTC. V is TRBV18 and J is TRBJ1-2, with 7 nucleotides matching TRBD1. Per the germline V gene, CDR1 is KGHSH and CDR2 is LQKENI. The CDR3 is made up of 15 amino acids. V lost 3 bases, J lost 2 bases, and 6 bases stayed unmatched.

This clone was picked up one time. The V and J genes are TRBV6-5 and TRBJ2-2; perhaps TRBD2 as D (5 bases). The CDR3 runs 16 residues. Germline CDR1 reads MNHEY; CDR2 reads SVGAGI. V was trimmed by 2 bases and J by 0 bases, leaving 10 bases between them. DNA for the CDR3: TGTGCCAGCAGTTACGTCCTCGGGGCGAACACCGGGGAGCTGTTTTTT. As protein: CASSYVLGANTGELFF.

CDR3 region: CASTIRRTGVTSYEQYF. In DNA form, the CDR3 reads TGTGCCAGCACCATCCGACGGACAGGGGTAACCTCCTACGAGCAGTACTTC. This chain links TRBV27 with TRBJ2-7, with 9 bases lining up with TRBD1. The CDR3 contains 17 residues. Germline CDR1 and CDR2: MNHEY and SMNVEV (reference sequence). The V gene end was trimmed by 7 bases and the J gene end by 0 bases; junction bases not matched to a gene: 13.

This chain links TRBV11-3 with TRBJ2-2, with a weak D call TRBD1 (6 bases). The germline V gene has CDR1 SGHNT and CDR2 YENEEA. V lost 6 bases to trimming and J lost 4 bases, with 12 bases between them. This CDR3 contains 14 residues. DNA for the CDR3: TGTGCCAGCAGGCAAACAGGGACCACCGGGGAGCTGTTTTTT. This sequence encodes CASRQTGTTGELFF.

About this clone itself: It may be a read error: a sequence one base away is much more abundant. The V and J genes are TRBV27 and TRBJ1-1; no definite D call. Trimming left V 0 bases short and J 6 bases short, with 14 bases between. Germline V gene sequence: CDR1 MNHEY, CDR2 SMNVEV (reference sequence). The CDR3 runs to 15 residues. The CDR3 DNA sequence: TGTGCCAGCAGTTTATCTTACCCCCAAGCCGCTGAAGCTTTCTTT. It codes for CASSLSYPQAAEAFF.

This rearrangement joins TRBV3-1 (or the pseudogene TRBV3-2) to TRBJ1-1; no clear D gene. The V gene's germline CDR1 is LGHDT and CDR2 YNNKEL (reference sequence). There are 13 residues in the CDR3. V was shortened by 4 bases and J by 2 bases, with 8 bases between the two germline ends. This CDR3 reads CASSLGYNTEAFF. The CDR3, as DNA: TGTGCCAGCAGCCTGGGCTACAACACTGAAGCTTTCTTT.

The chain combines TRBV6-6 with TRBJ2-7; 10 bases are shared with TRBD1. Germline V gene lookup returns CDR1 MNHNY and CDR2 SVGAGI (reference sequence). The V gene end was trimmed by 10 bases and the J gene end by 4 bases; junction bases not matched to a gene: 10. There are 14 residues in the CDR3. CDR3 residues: CATRAGQGLYEQYF. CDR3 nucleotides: TGTGCCACTAGGGCGGGACAGGGGCTTTACGAGCAGTACTTC.

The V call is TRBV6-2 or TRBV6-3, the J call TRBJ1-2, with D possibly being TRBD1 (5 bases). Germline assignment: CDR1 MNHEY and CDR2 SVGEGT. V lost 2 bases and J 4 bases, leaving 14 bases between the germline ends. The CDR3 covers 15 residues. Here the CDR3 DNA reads TGTGCCAGCAGTTACGCGGAGGGGATCTTCTATGGCTACACCTTC. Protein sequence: CASSYAEGIFYGYTF.

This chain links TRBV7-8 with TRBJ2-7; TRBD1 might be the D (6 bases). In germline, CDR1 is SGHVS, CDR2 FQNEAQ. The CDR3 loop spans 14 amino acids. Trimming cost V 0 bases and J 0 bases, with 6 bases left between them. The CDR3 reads CASSLAGHSYEQYV. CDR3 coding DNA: TGTGCCAGCAGCTTAGCGGGACACTCCTACGAGCAGTACGTC.

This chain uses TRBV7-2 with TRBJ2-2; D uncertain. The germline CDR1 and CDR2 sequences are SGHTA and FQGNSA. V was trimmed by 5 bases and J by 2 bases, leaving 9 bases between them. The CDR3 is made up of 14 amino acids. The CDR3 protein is CASSRQENTGELFF. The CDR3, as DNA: TGTGCCAGCAGCCGCCAGGAAAACACCGGGGAGCTGTTTTTT.